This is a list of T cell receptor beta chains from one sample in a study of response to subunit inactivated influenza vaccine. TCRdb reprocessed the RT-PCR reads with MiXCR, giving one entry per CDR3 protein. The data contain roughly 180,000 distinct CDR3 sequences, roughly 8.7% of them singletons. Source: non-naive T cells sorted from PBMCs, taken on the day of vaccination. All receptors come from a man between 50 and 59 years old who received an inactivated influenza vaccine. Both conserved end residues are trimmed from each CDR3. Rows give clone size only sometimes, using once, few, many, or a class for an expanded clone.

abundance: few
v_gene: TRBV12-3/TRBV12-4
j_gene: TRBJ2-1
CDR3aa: ASSLSGSGLNEQF

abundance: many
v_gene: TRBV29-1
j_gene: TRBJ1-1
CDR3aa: SVADGNTEAF

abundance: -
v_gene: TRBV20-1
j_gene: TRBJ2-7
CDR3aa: SARDRDGAYRWGSYEQY

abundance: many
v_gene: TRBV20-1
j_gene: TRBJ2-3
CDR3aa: SAREASGSEQY

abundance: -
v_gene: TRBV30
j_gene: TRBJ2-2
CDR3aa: AWSRDLTGELF

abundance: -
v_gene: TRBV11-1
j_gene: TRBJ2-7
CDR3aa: ASSHRTAYEQY

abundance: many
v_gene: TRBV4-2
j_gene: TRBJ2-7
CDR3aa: ASSQEGLSRGAPYEQY

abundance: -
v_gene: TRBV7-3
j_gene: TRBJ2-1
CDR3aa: ASSLKGGTSGYNEQF

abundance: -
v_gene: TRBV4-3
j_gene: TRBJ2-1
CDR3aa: ASSHLTGVYNEQF

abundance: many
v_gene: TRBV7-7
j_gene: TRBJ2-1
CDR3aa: ASSLGSGGAYNEQF

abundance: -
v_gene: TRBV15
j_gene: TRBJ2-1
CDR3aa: ATSRATTSGGGQF

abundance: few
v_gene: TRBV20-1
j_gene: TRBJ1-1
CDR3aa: SATRDGTEAF

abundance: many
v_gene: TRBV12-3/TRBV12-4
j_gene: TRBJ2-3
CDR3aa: ASSLQGAARTDTQY

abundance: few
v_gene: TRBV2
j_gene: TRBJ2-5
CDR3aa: ASNHLAVQETQY

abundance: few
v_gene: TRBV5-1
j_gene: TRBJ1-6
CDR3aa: ASSLGPEAPLH

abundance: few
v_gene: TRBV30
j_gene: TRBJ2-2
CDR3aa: AWSAQAANTGELF

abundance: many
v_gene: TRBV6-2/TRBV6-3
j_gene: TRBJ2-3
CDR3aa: ASGASDTQY

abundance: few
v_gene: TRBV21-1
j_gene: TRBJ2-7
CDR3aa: ASSIRGQPYEQY

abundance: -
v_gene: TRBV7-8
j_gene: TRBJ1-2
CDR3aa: ASSLVRGINYGYT

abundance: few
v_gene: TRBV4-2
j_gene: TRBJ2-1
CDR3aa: ASSQGTSGQF

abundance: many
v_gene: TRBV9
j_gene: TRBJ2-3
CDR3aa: ASSVAGVGTDTQY

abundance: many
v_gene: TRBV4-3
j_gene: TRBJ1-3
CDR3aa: ASSQGQREDTIY

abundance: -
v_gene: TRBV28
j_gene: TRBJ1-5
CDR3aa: ASSQSMGLGSSNQPQH

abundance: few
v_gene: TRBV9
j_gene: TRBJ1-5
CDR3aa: ASSVGPVNQPQH

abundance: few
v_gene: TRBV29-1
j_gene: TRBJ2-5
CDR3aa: SAERGSGQVGTQY

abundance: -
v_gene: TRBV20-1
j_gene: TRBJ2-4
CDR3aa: SGPPSGEDIQY

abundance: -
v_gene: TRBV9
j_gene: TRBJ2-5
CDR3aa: ASSAVLGETQY

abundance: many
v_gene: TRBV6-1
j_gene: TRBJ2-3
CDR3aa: ASRLGLAGRAGGDTQY

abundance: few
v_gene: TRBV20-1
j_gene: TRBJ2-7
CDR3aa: SARDRGGARSSYEQY

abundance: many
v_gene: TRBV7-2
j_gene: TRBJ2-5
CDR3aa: ASSLRWDRGETQY

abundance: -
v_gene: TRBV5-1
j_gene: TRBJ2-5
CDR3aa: ASSLEVETQY

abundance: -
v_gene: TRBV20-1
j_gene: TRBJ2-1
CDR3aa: SATRDRDRNEQF

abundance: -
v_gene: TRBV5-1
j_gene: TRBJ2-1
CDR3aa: ASSTAGTSYNEQF

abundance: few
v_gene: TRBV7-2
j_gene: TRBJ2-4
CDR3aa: ASSHQQGKGIQY

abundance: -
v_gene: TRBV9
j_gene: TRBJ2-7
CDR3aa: ASSVADSPFHEQY

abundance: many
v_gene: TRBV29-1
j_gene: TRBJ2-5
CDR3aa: SGRQGQETQY

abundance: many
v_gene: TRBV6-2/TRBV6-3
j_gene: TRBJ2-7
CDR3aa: ASRKPAGTGGKQY

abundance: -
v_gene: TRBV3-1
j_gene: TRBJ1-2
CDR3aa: ASSQDLGRTYGYT

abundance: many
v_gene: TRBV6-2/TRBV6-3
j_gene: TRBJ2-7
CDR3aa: ASNIGGFWSSYEQY

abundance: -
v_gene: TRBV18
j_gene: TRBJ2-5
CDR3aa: ASSHLDVTGETQY

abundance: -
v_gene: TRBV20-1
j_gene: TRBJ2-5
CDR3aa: SARDFRVGSQETQY

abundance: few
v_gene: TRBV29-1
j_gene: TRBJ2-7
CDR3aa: SVTGLAGVYEQY

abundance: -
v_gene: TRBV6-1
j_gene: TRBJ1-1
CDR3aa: ASRLRGVDTEAF

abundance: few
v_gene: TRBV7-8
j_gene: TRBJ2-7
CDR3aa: ASSTRDNSYEQY